This TCR beta chain was retrieved from a study of vaccination and CD4 T cells after COVID-19. Study-level background: Collection of post-COVID samples occurred a median roughly 92 days after diagnosis, spanning a range of 35 to 161. Cultures designated as controls were supplied with a CEFX pool, an HIV-1 Nef pool, or no peptide.

This sample's treatment: roughly nine-day PBMC culture with coronavirus spike peptide pools or control peptides (ViraFEST assay). The CDR3 extends over 17 amino acids. An Oncomine TCR Beta short-read assay was used to sequence the DNA from cultured CD4+ T cells. Cultures of CD4+ T cells served as the source for extracting genomic DNA. TCRdb fed the PCR reads into MiXCR, producing one record per CDR3 protein. The table shows around 19,000 distinct CDR3 sequences, with around 50% occurring only once. In the case of this clonotype: Its antigen is unidentified.

The genes are TRBV21-1 and TRBJ1-3; the table names TRBD1, a call not compared with the DNA. TRBV21-1 is a pseudogene. The origin of this receptor is a human donor who had recovered from COVID-19. Specimen: CD4+ T cells from blood, cultured in vitro. This chain's CDR3 is CASSIQPGQNSGNTIYF. CDR3 nucleotide sequence: TGTGCCAGCAGCATCCAACCGGGTCAAAACTCTGGAAACACCATATATTTT.